This T cell receptor beta chain was recorded in a study of blood T cell repertoires in COVID-19. Study-wide context: PBMCs, B-cell-depleted T cells, or T cells were the source of the cDNA or gDNA that made up the material.

This CDR3 comprises 13 residues. CDR1 and CDR2 from the germline V gene are KGHSY and FQNENV. Trimming cost V 0 bases and J 7 bases, with 7 bases left between them. Sequencing used immunoSEQ multiplex PCR; TCRdb keeps in-frame clones, though not all of them. This table holds roughly 190,000 clones, 80% found once. The clonotype comes from a man between 60 and 75 years old with acute or convalescent COVID-19. V is TRBV16 and J is TRBJ1-3; perhaps TRBD1 as D (5 bases). Input material: peripheral blood. CDR3 DNA sequence: TGTGCCAGCAGCCAATCGCGACAGAACACCATATATTTT. Protein sequence: CASSQSRQNTIYF. Full variable domain (outside the CDR3, taken from reference TRBV16 and TRBJ1-3): GEEVAQTPKHLVRGEGQKAKLYCAPIKGHSYVFWYQQVLKNEFKFLISFQNENVFDETGMPKERFSAKCLPNSPCSLEIQATKLEDSAVYFCASSQSRQNTIYFGEGSWLTVV.